The 32 T cell receptor beta chains given below trace back to one sample, sequenced in a study of blood T cell repertoires in COVID-19. Some clones are missing from TCRdb's copy, which holds only in-frame ones; the method was immunoSEQ multiplex PCR. The sample yields over 75,000 clones, around 80% seen once. Sequenced: peripheral blood. These receptors all stem from a woman at least 80 years old with acute or convalescent COVID-19.

The chain employs TRBV15 and TRBJ2-2, with D perhaps matching TRBD2 (5 bases). The V gene lost 6 bases and the J gene lost 6 bases, with 20 bases spanning the gap. This CDR3 spans 16 amino acids. Germline CDR1 LNHNV, CDR2 YYDKDF (reference sequence). CDR3 coding DNA: TGTGCCACCAGGCTAGGAGGACCCACATCTCCCGGGGAGCTGTTTTTT. Its protein is CATRLGGPTSPGELFF.

The rearrangement joins TRBV2 to TRBJ1-6; 8 bases align to TRBD1. Trimming at V came to 5 bases and at J to 8 bases, leaving 8 bases not matched to a gene. This CDR3 region has 15 residues. Germline values: CDR1 SNHLY, CDR2 FYNNEI. CDR3 region: CASSPGQGLHSPLHF. DNA for the CDR3: TGTGCCAGCAGTCCTGGACAGGGACTACATTCACCCCTCCACTTT.

CDR3 residues: CASSLGVEQYF. Written as DNA, the CDR3 is TGTGCCAGCAGCTTAGGAGTCGAGCAGTACTTC. The rearrangement uses TRBV7-2 and TRBJ2-7, with D unclear. Germline CDR1 SGHTA, CDR2 FQGNSA. The CDR3 runs 11 residues. The germline V and J ends were trimmed by 1 base and 6 bases, with 4 bases remaining between them.

V gene TRBV10-2 combines with J gene TRBJ1-6; D perhaps matches TRBD1 (6 bases). This CDR3 has 17 amino acids. V shed 4 bases and J shed 10 bases, with 23 bases lying between them. Germline values: CDR1 WSHSY, CDR2 SAAADI. Here the CDR3 reads CASSANTPRGVGSPLHF. For the CDR3, the DNA is TGCGCCAGCAGTGCGAACACCCCCAGGGGTGTAGGATCACCCCTCCACTTT.

This clone has only one observation. The chain is built from TRBV18 and TRBJ1-5, with 7 nucleotides matching TRBD1. The CDR3 has 15 residues. Per the germline V gene, CDR1 is KGHSH and CDR2 is LQKENI. The V and J ends lost 3 bases and 6 bases, in that order; junction bases with no gene match: 8. The CDR3 DNA is TGTGCCAGCTCACCTAGTCGACAGGGTGTTCAGCCCCAGCATTTT. It yields the protein CASSPSRQGVQPQHF.

This clone showed up just once. The genes are TRBV4-1 and TRBJ2-5; D possibly corresponds to TRBD1 (6 bases). This CDR3 comprises 13 residues. Looked up from germline, CDR1 is MGHRA and CDR2 is YSYEKL. Between the trimmed V and J ends, which lost 4 bases and 2 bases, there was a span of 8 bases. The CDR3 is CASSPDSQETQYF. The CDR3 nucleotides read TGCGCCAGCAGCCCGGACAGTCAAGAGACCCAGTACTTC.

V usage is TRBV19 and J usage is TRBJ2-1; 7 bases are a match to TRBD2. Unmatched junction bases numbered 6, after V lost 1 base and J lost 3 bases. The length of the CDR3 is 16 residues. From germline, CDR1 is LNHDA and CDR2 SQIVND (reference sequence). In DNA, the CDR3 is TGTGCCAGTAGTATAGGTGGCGGGGGAGTCTACAATGAGCAGTTCTTC. Encoded protein: CASSIGGGGVYNEQFF. The entire variable domain, with the rest obtained from reference TRBV19 and TRBJ2-1, is as follows: DGGITQSPKYLFRKEGQNVTLSCEQNLNHDAMYWYRQDPGQGLRLIYYSQIVNDFQKGDIAEGYSVSREKKESFPLTVTSAQKNPTAFYLCASSIGGGGVYNEQFFGPGTRLTVL.

The CDR3 DNA reads as TGCGCCAGCAGCCCTGGCACGGGACAGGTGGTCTCCTACGAGCAGTACTTC. It yields the protein CASSPGTGQVVSYEQYF. The gene calls are TRBV5-1 and TRBJ2-7; TRBD1 matches 8 bases. Germline lookup yields CDR1 SGHRS and CDR2 YFSETQ. The CDR3 has 17 residues. V lost 4 bases to trimming and J lost 0 bases; unmatched junction nucleotides: 12.

The chain uses TRBV12-3 or TRBV12-4 and TRBJ1-3, with TRBD1 matching over 8 bases. Germline trimming cut 8 bases from V and 3 bases from J; bases unmatched to any gene: 3. This CDR3 is 13 amino acids long. As DNA, the CDR3 is TGTGCCAGCCAGGGGGCGCTTGGAAACACCATATATTTT. It encodes CASQGALGNTIYF.

The V gene is TRBV10-3, the J gene TRBJ2-3, with D possibly being TRBD2 (6 bases). CDR1 is ENHRY, CDR2 SYGVKD, per germline. The V gene lost 0 bases and the J gene lost 6 bases, with 16 bases spanning the gap. This CDR3 has 16 residues. The CDR3 nucleotides read TGTGCCATCAGTGAGTCGAATCTGCGGGGTCAGGATACGCAGTATTTT. This codes for CAISESNLRGQDTQYF.

This clone came up once. The rearrangement uses TRBV6-6 and TRBJ2-5; a weak D match, TRBD2 (6 bases). CDR3 length: 14 amino acids. Per germline, CDR1 MNHNY and CDR2 SVGAGI (reference sequence). The ends were cut back, 6 bases at V and 1 base at J, with 12 bases in the middle. The CDR3 spells CASSPGGLQETQYF. The CDR3 DNA reads as TGTGCCAGCAGCCCCGGGGGACTCCAAGAGACCCAGTACTTC.

This clone occurred once. CDR3 nucleotide sequence: TGTGCCAGCAGTTACCAAACAGGGAACTCCTACAATGAGCAGTTCTTC. Encoded protein: CASSYQTGNSYNEQFF. The chain has TRBV6-5 and TRBJ2-1, with a tentative D call TRBD1 (6 bases). Germline V CDR1 and CDR2: MNHEY, SVGAGI. The CDR3 contains 16 residues. The V end was cut by 2 bases, the J end by 0 bases, with 11 bases between.

V and J are TRBV7-9 and TRBJ1-1; tentatively, D is TRBD1 (5 bases). Germline CDR1 SEHNR, CDR2 FQNEAQ (reference sequence). Trimming pared 5 bases from V and 7 bases from J, leaving 20 bases between. The CDR3 contains 15 residues. The CDR3 here is CASSLHSGQGDEAFF. CDR3 coding DNA: TGTGCCAGCAGCCTTCACTCCGGACAAGGAGATGAAGCTTTCTTT.

The chain uses TRBV5-1 and TRBJ2-5, with no clear D. V lost 5 bases and J lost 1, with 15 bases in between. Germline loops: CDR1 SGHRS, CDR2 YFSETQ. This CDR3 contains 15 residues. The CDR3 coding sequence is TGCGCCAGCAGTAATCGTGTGTCCGGCCAAGAGACCCAGTACTTC. This translates into CASSNRVSGQETQYF.

The genes are TRBV18 and TRBJ1-4; TRBD1 matches at 7 bases. Germline V gene data show CDR1 as KGHSH and CDR2 as LQKENI. The CDR3 is made up of 15 amino acids. V was clipped by 2 bases and J by 7 bases; unmatched bases: 7. The CDR3 region is CASSPEGQRSEKLFF. In nucleotides, the CDR3 is TGTGCCAGCTCACCAGAGGGACAGCGGAGTGAAAAACTGTTTTTT.

V usage is TRBV5-1 and J usage is TRBJ2-2; D remains unclear. Per germline, CDR1 SGHRS and CDR2 YFSETQ. The CDR3 has 15 residues. V was trimmed by 3 bases and J by 0 bases, leaving 9 bases between them. CDR3 DNA sequence: TGCGCCAGCAGCTCGCCTCTAGCGAACACCGGGGAGCTGTTTTTT. It codes for CASSSPLANTGELFF.

This chain uses TRBV19 with TRBJ2-2, with 9 bases that match TRBD1. Trimming took 3 bases from V and 5 from J; bases not matched to a gene: 7. The CDR3 sequence is 16 residues long. CDR1 and CDR2 (germline): LNHDA, SQIVND (reference sequence). The CDR3 sequence is CASSIGNRGQTGELFF. CDR3 DNA: TGTGCCAGTAGTATCGGTAACAGGGGGCAAACCGGGGAGCTGTTTTTT.

The rearrangement joins TRBV7-9 to TRBJ1-2; D possibly corresponds to TRBD1 (6 bases). Deletions cut 6 bases from V and 2 bases from J, with 7 bases between. Germline values: CDR1 SEHNR, CDR2 FQNEAQ (reference sequence). This CDR3 contains 12 residues. The CDR3 sequence is CASSRGNYGYTF. Here the CDR3 DNA reads TGTGCCAGCAGTAGGGGGAACTATGGCTACACCTTC.

The V and J genes are TRBV19 and TRBJ2-5; D not certain. Germline V gene lookup returns CDR1 LNHDA and CDR2 SQIVND (reference sequence). V lost 5 bases and J 5 bases, leaving 12 bases between the germline ends. This CDR3 is 13 amino acids long. For the CDR3, the DNA is TGTGCCAGTAGTCCGCGTCCGTGGGAGACCCAGTACTTC. This encodes CASSPRPWETQYF.

In its sample, this clone was seen a few times. The V and J genes are TRBV6-5 and TRBJ2-3, with TRBD2 matching over 7 bases. V lost 6 bases, J lost 7 bases, and 10 bases stayed unmatched. This CDR3 comprises 14 residues. In germline, CDR1 is MNHEY, CDR2 SVGAGI. CDR3 loop: CASRGGREMNTQYF. The CDR3 coding sequence is TGTGCCAGCAGGGGCGGGAGAGAGATGAATACGCAGTATTTT.

The chain uses TRBV21-1 and TRBJ1-4. TRBV21-1 is designated a pseudogene. This CDR3 is 15 amino acids long. The CDR3, as DNA: TGTGCCAGCAGCAAAGATTATAGGAGTAATGAAAAACTGTTTTTT. Translated: CASSKDYRSNEKLFF.

This clone has just a few counts. The J gene is TRBJ2-7, the V gene TRBV5-1, with 9 bases that match TRBD1. After removal of 4 bases from V and 3 bases from J, the junction contained 8 bases not matched to a gene. The V gene's germline CDR1 is SGHRS and CDR2 YFSETQ. This CDR3 spans 15 amino acids. The CDR3 nucleotides read TGCGCCAGCAGCCCTACCCCGGGACAGGGCTACGAGCAGTACTTC. The encoded protein is CASSPTPGQGYEQYF.

The gene calls are TRBV27 and TRBJ2-2; the D gene is possibly TRBD1 (6 bases). The V end lost 4 bases, the J end lost 6 bases, and 9 bases lay between the germline ends. The germline V gene has CDR1 MNHEY and CDR2 SMNVEV (reference sequence). The CDR3 is 13 residues long. The CDR3 DNA is TGTGCCAGCAGTTACAGGGTCGCCGGGGAGCTGTTTTTT. As protein: CASSYRVAGELFF.

The chain joins TRBV4-2 to TRBJ2-5, with 11 bases matching TRBD2. Germline CDR1 and CDR2: LGHNA and YNFKEQ. This CDR3 has 16 residues. The trim removed 1 base at V and 4 bases at J, leaving 5 bases unmatched. The CDR3 spells CASSQVAGGAGETQYF. The DNA for the CDR3 is TGTGCCAGCAGCCAAGTAGCGGGGGGGGCCGGAGAGACCCAGTACTTC.

This clone was observed a single time. The chain combines TRBV18 with TRBJ2-5; a possible D gene is TRBD2 (5 bases). CDR3 length: 16 amino acids. CDR1 is KGHSH and CDR2 is LQKENI in the germline V gene. The V end was cut by 6 bases, the J end by 2 bases, with 19 bases between. CDR3 loop: CASSPLAGSFQETQYF. For the CDR3, the DNA is TGTGCCAGCTCCCCCCTAGCAGGATCGTTTCAAGAGACCCAGTACTTC. The whole variable domain, remainder taken from reference TRBV18 and TRBJ2-5, is NAGVMQNPRHLVRRRGQEARLRCSPMKGHSHVYWYRQLPEEGLKFMVYLQKENIIDESGMPKERFSAEFPKEGPSILRIQQVVRGDSAAYFCASSPLAGSFQETQYFGPGTRLLVL.

J is TRBJ1-5 and V is TRBV2, with a weak D call TRBD1 (5 bases). This CDR3 comprises 16 residues. Germline V CDR1 and CDR2: SNHLY, FYNNEI. V lost 6 bases, J lost 1 base, and 16 bases lay in between. This CDR3 is CASRSAGFASNQPQHF. The CDR3 DNA sequence: TGTGCCAGCAGAAGCGCAGGGTTCGCCAGCAATCAGCCCCAGCATTTT.

The V call is TRBV5-1, the J call TRBJ1-1, with a possible D match to TRBD1 (6 bases). V was pared by 0 bases and J by 5 bases, with 17 bases between. Germline CDR1 and CDR2: SGHRS and YFSETQ. This CDR3 comprises 16 residues. CDR3 DNA: TGCGCCAGCAGCTTGGGGTCGGACTTCCAGGGGACTGAAGCTTTCTTT. It is translated as CASSLGSDFQGTEAFF.

V usage is TRBV5-1 and J usage is TRBJ2-1, with 9 bases identical to TRBD2. Germline-derived CDR1 and CDR2 are SGHRS and YFSETQ. The V segment lost 7 bases and the J segment 7 bases; nucleotides outside the gene matches: 6. The CDR3 extends over 13 amino acids. CDR3 nucleotide sequence: TGCGCCAGCGGATCCCTAGCGGGAAATGAGCAGTTCTTC. This sequence encodes CASGSLAGNEQFF. Together with reference TRBV5-1 and TRBJ2-1, the CDR3 gives the full variable domain: KAGVTQTPRYLIKTRGQQVTLSCSPISGHRSVSWYQQTPGQGLQFLFEYFSETQRNKGNFPGRFSGRQFSNSRSEMNVSTLELGDSALYLCASGSLAGNEQFFGPGTRLTVL.

The chain employs TRBV29-1 and TRBJ2-3; TRBD2 matches at 7 bases. The germline V gene encodes CDR1 SQVTM and CDR2 ANQGSEA. V shed 6 bases, J shed 3 bases, and the junction held 3 bases outside the gene matches. This CDR3 contains 12 residues. The CDR3 nucleotides read TGCAGCGTCCAAGCGGGGACAGATACGCAGTATTTT. It translates to CSVQAGTDTQYF.

The gene calls are TRBV7-9 and TRBJ1-1, with a possible D match to TRBD1 (5 bases). There are 13 residues in the CDR3. V was cut by 4 bases and J by 8 bases, with 14 bases left in between. CDR1 is SEHNR, CDR2 FQNEAQ, per germline (reference sequence). The CDR3 sequence: CASSSVPRGEAFF. Written as DNA, the CDR3 is TGTGCCAGCAGCTCCGTACCGCGGGGGGAAGCTTTCTTT. Supplemented by reference TRBV7-9 and TRBJ1-1, the full variable domain reads DTGVSQNPRHKITKRGQNVTFRCDPISEHNRLYWYRQTLGQGPEFLTYFQNEAQLEKSRLLSDRFSAERPKGSFSTLEIQRTEQGDSAMYLCASSSVPRGEAFFGQGTRLTVV.

This clone was seen more than once but under ten times. The genes are TRBV19 and TRBJ1-3; D is ambiguous. Trimming left V 9 bases short and J 0 bases short, with 12 bases between. CDR1 is LNHDA, CDR2 SQIVND, per germline (reference sequence). The CDR3 contains 14 residues. The CDR3 sequence is CASSPIDSGNTIYF. As DNA, the CDR3 is TGTGCCAGCTCCCCGATAGACTCTGGAAACACCATATATTTT.

The J gene is TRBJ2-7, the V gene TRBV5-4; the match to TRBD2 covers 9 bases. Per the germline V gene, CDR1 is SGHNT and CDR2 is YYREEE (reference sequence). The CDR3 consists of 15 residues. V was clipped by 5 bases and J by 2 bases; unmatched bases: 8. CDR3 sequence reads: CASRSGSGGTYEQYF. For the CDR3, the DNA is TGTGCCAGCAGGTCGGGTAGCGGGGGAACCTACGAGCAGTACTTC.